The 32 T cell receptor beta chains in this list originate from one sample, sequenced in a study of technical replicates of blood from several donors. The method was immunoSEQ multiplex PCR; TCRdb's version includes in-frame clones alone and lacks a portion of them. In the table there are some 70,000 clones, about 97% of which are singletons. Material: T cells isolated from PBMCs. The receptors originated from a human donor in good health.

The gene calls are TRBV4-2 and TRBJ2-2; 8 bases map to TRBD2. V lost 0 bases, J lost 4 bases, and 4 bases stayed unmatched. There are 16 residues in the CDR3. CDR1 is LGHNA and CDR2 is YNFKEQ in the germline V gene. Written as DNA, the CDR3 is TGTGCCAGCAGCCAAGATGCGGGAGGAGGCACCGGGGAGCTGTTTTTT. It yields the protein CASSQDAGGGTGELFF.

The chain combines TRBV6-6 with TRBJ2-5; D not certain. V lost 3 bases and J lost 5, with 4 bases in between. Germline-derived CDR1 and CDR2 are MNHNY and SVGAGI (reference sequence). The CDR3 length is 11 residues. CDR3 nucleotides: TGTGCCAGCAGTTATCGGGAGACCCAGTACTTC. Its translation: CASSYRETQYF.

V and J are TRBV27 and TRBJ2-3; unclear D gene. V was trimmed by 3 bases and J by 1 base, leaving 5 bases between them. Germline values: CDR1 MNHEY, CDR2 SMNVEV (reference sequence). The CDR3 runs to 13 residues. CDR3 DNA sequence: TGTGCCAGCAGTTTGACTCGCACAGATACGCAGTATTTT. Amino acids: CASSLTRTDTQYF.

V is TRBV29-1 and J is TRBJ1-4; the match to TRBD1 covers 7 bases. After removal of 3 bases from V and 8 bases from J, the junction contained 12 bases not matched to a gene. The germline V gene encodes CDR1 SQVTM and CDR2 ANQGSEA. The CDR3 covers 15 residues. The CDR3 DNA reads as TGCAGCGTTGAGGGGATACCGGGACAGAGGGAAAAACTGTTTTTT. Protein sequence: CSVEGIPGQREKLFF.

V is TRBV9 and J is TRBJ2-2; 7 nucleotides match TRBD1. CDR1 and CDR2 (germline): SGDLS, YYNGEE. V lost 6 bases to trimming and J lost 5 bases; unmatched junction nucleotides: 4. This CDR3 region has 13 residues. The CDR3 DNA sequence: TGTGCCAGCACTAGGGGGCTGACCGGGGAGCTGTTTTTT. Translation gives CASTRGLTGELFF.

This chain links TRBV10-3 with TRBJ2-3; D remains ambiguous. The CDR3 is 16 residues long. CDR1 ENHRY and CDR2 SYGVKD come from the germline V gene. V gave up 10 bases and J gave up 0 bases, with 20 bases separating them. CDR3 protein: CATSRRPSFSTDTQYF. CDR3 in DNA: TGTGCCACCTCACGGCGACCTAGTTTCAGCACAGATACGCAGTATTTT.

As DNA, the CDR3 is TGTGCCAGCAGCTTGGAACGGCGGGAAGTCTACGAGCAGTACTTC. Translating it yields CASSLERREVYEQYF. The chain is built from TRBV5-4 and TRBJ2-7; a weak D match, TRBD2 (6 bases). The CDR3 loop spans 15 amino acids. V was pared by 0 bases and J by 3 bases, with 13 bases between. Germline lookup yields CDR1 SGHNT and CDR2 YYREEE (reference sequence).

The chain is built from TRBV4-2 and TRBJ2-1, with 11 bases that match TRBD2. The CDR3 totals 15 residues. The germline gives CDR1 LGHNA, CDR2 YNFKEQ. With V trimmed by 3 bases and J by 5 bases, 3 bases remained unmatched. In nucleotides, the CDR3 is TGTGCCAGCAGCCAGGGACTAGCGGCCAACAATGAGCAGTTCTTC. Translation gives CASSQGLAANNEQFF.

This chain uses TRBV5-8 with TRBJ2-7, with 7 bases aligning to TRBD1. CDR1 SGHTS and CDR2 YDEGEE come from the germline V gene. The CDR3 sequence is 11 residues long. Trimming removed 5 bases from V and 6 bases from J; junction bases left unmatched: 2. The CDR3 bases are TGTGCCAGCAGGGGGACAGTCGAGCAGTACTTC. Protein product: CASRGTVEQYF.

The chain is built from TRBV6-4 and TRBJ1-1; 9 bases fit TRBD1. The CDR3 sequence is 18 residues long. CDR1 is MRHNA, CDR2 SNTAGT, per germline. V dropped 0 bases and J dropped 5; count of bases not matched to a gene: 13. CDR3 region: CASSDSSLGQGLRTEAFF. In DNA form, the CDR3 reads TGTGCCAGCAGTGACTCGAGTTTAGGACAGGGGCTCCGGACTGAAGCTTTCTTT.

This clone appeared once. The J gene is TRBJ2-7, the V gene TRBV5-4; 7 bases match TRBD1. The CDR3 spans 16 residues. The junction had 11 bases not matched to a gene; V was cut back by 3 bases and J by 2 bases. Germline V CDR1 and CDR2: SGHNT, YYREEE (reference sequence). The DNA of the CDR3 is TGTGCCAGCAGCTCCGCCCTTTCTACAGGGGCCTACGAGCAGTACTTC. Its translation: CASSSALSTGAYEQYF.

The gene calls are TRBV5-4 and TRBJ1-4, with D possibly being TRBD1 (6 bases). The V end was cut by 0 bases, the J end by 7 bases, with 10 bases between. This CDR3 comprises 14 residues. CDR1 SGHNT and CDR2 YYREEE come from the germline V gene (reference sequence). CDR3 DNA sequence: TGTGCCAGCAGCTTGGCAGGGGCTAGTGAAAAACTGTTTTTT. Translation gives CASSLAGASEKLFF.

The J gene is TRBJ2-1, the V gene TRBV20-1; D remains unclear. The V end was cut by 5 bases, the J end by 3 bases, with 5 bases between. This CDR3 comprises 11 residues. Germline CDR1 DFQATT, CDR2 SNEGSKA (reference sequence). The CDR3 loop is CSAPVYNEQFF. CDR3 in DNA: TGCAGTGCTCCAGTCTACAATGAGCAGTTCTTC.

This chain links TRBV28 with TRBJ2-2; D gene uncertain. Germline assignment: CDR1 MDHEN and CDR2 SYDVKM. Trimming stripped 11 bases from V and 1 base from J, with 8 bases between. The CDR3 runs 12 residues. CDR3 DNA: TGTGCCGCCCCGGGGAACACCGGGGAGCTGTTTTTT. Its translation: CAAPGNTGELFF.

J is TRBJ1-5 and V is TRBV19; no reliable D call. The CDR3 contains 14 residues. V was cut by 3 bases and J by 4 bases, with 10 bases left in between. Germline loops: CDR1 LNHDA, CDR2 SQIVND (reference sequence). CDR3 bases: TGTGCCAGTAGTATCGCAGGTGGAAATCAGCCCCAGCATTTT. This translates into CASSIAGGNQPQHF.

The chain is built from TRBV18 and TRBJ2-7; no firm D call. The CDR3 consists of 12 residues. V was clipped by 3 bases and J by 2 bases, with 5 bases between them. From germline, CDR1 is KGHSH and CDR2 LQKENI. The CDR3 bases are TGTGCCAGCTCACCCGCTACCTACGAGCAGTACTTC. The encoded protein is CASSPATYEQYF.

The gene calls are TRBV11-3 and TRBJ1-1; perhaps TRBD1 as D (5 bases). Germline loops: CDR1 SGHNT, CDR2 YENEEA. The V end was cut by 3 bases, the J end by 3 bases, with 14 bases between. The CDR3 covers 15 residues. The CDR3 DNA reads as TGTGCCAGCAGCTTTAACCAGGGAAGCGACACTGAAGCTTTCTTT. Its translation: CASSFNQGSDTEAFF.

This chain links TRBV11-2 with TRBJ2-7; no clear D. Trimming left V 3 bases short and J 3 bases short, with 9 bases between. Germline V CDR1 and CDR2: SGHAT, FQNNGV. The length of the CDR3 is 13 residues. The CDR3 coding sequence is TGTGCCAGCAGCTTGTCAGGAATCTACGAGCAGTACTTC. It is translated as CASSLSGIYEQYF.

The CDR3 DNA reads as TGTGCCAGCAGCCAGGCTAGCGGGGCCTACGAGCAGTACTTC. Translating it yields CASSQASGAYEQYF. This rearrangement joins TRBV4-2 to TRBJ2-7; 9 bases fit TRBD2. The CDR3 spans 14 residues. The V gene end was trimmed by 3 bases and the J gene end by 2 bases; junction bases not matched to a gene: 2. Per germline, CDR1 LGHNA and CDR2 YNFKEQ.

The chain's CDR3 is CASSLTSGQGKAFF. The DNA for the CDR3 is TGTGCCAGCAGTTTAACCTCGGGACAGGGCAAAGCTTTCTTT. The gene calls are TRBV28 and TRBJ1-1; 9 bases are a match to TRBD1. CDR3 length equals 14 residues. Trimming took 2 bases from V and 9 from J; bases not matched to a gene: 7. Per the germline V gene, CDR1 is MDHEN and CDR2 is SYDVKM.

The gene calls are TRBV7-6 and TRBJ2-1; TRBD2 matches 7 bases. Germline CDR1 is SGHVS and CDR2 is FNYEAQ. Trimming took 7 bases from V and 11 from J; bases not matched to a gene: 14. CDR3 length: 14 amino acids. The CDR3 here is CASMSSGLTMKQFF. The CDR3 nucleotides read TGTGCCAGCATGTCTAGCGGACTAACAATGAAGCAGTTCTTC. The full variable domain, in which reference TRBV7-6 and TRBJ2-1 provide the parts outside the CDR3, is GAGVSQSPRYKVTKRGQDVALRCDPISGHVSLYWYRQALGQGPEFLTYFNYEAQQDKSGLPNDRFSAERPEGSISTLTIQRTEQRDSAMYRCASMSSGLTMKQFFGPGTRLTVL.

Comments on this clone: At one of its ends the junction is not consistent with the germline gene, which may arise from a read error. The J gene is TRBJ2-1, the V gene TRBV7-7, with 7 bases aligning to TRBD2. Germline CDR1 and CDR2: SSHAT and FNYEAQ (reference sequence). This CDR3 spans 17 amino acids. The DNA of the CDR3 is TGTGCTAGCAGCTTAGATGTCGGCTTAGCGGGCCTCAATGAGCAGTTCTTC. It codes for CASSLDVGLAGLNEQFF.

The CDR3: CAAGEDTQYF. The CDR3 DNA is TGTGCGGCGGGAGAAGATACGCAGTATTTT. V is TRBV30 and J is TRBJ2-3; 7 bases map to TRBD2. In germline, CDR1 is GTSNPN, CDR2 SVGIG (reference sequence). There are 10 residues in the CDR3.

This chain joins TRBV7-9 and TRBJ2-3; D may be TRBD2 (5 bases). This CDR3 is built from 16 residues. V was trimmed by 10 bases and J by 1 base, leaving 21 bases between them. The V gene's germline CDR1 is SEHNR and CDR2 FQNEAQ (reference sequence). CDR3 nucleotides: TGTGCCAACCCCCCACCCCTAGCCCATCGCACAGATACGCAGTATTTT. Translating it yields CANPPPLAHRTDTQYF. The whole variable domain, filled in from reference TRBV7-9 and TRBJ2-3, reads DTGVSQNPRHKITKRGQNVTFRCDPISEHNRLYWYRQTLGQGPEFLTYFQNEAQLEKSRLLSDRFSAERPKGSFSTLEIQRTEQGDSAMYLCANPPPLAHRTDTQYFGPGTRLTVL.

This sequence joins TRBV4-1 and TRBJ2-1, with 9 nucleotides matching TRBD2. Looked up from germline, CDR1 is MGHRA and CDR2 is YSYEKL. Trimming cost V 6 bases and J 5 bases; bases outside gene matches: 8. The CDR3 runs 15 residues. The CDR3 spells CASRRLWTSDNEQFF. CDR3 DNA: TGCGCCAGCAGACGCCTTTGGACTAGCGACAATGAGCAGTTCTTC.

The V and J genes are TRBV12-5 and TRBJ2-1; D possibly corresponds to TRBD1 (6 bases). CDR1 is LGHNT and CDR2 is FRNRAP in the germline V gene. V was shortened by 0 bases and J by 6 bases, with 21 bases between the two germline ends. The CDR3 contains 18 residues. The CDR3 sequence: CASGLVLSQAGAGNEQFF. The CDR3 nucleotides are TGTGCTAGTGGTTTGGTACTCTCCCAGGCAGGGGCCGGCAATGAGCAGTTCTTC.

The genes are TRBV6-5 and TRBJ2-3, with TRBD1 identical over 7 bases. This CDR3 region has 14 residues. Losses at the gene ends were 3 bases for V and 3 bases for J; bases not matched to a gene: 3. CDR1 is MNHEY, CDR2 SVGAGI, per germline. The CDR3 spells CASSYLTGTDTQYF. Written as DNA, the CDR3 is TGTGCCAGCAGTTATTTGACAGGGACAGATACGCAGTATTTT.

V usage is TRBV27 and J usage is TRBJ2-7; 8 bases are shared with TRBD1. V was pared by 6 bases and J by 3 bases, with 4 bases of the junction left unmatched. Germline assignment: CDR1 MNHEY and CDR2 SMNVEV (reference sequence). The CDR3 consists of 13 residues. CDR3 sequence reads: CASSGGTGYEQYF. The CDR3, as DNA: TGTGCCAGCAGCGGAGGGACAGGCTACGAGCAGTACTTC.

The chain is built from TRBV2 and TRBJ2-7, with 9 bases that match TRBD1. The CDR3 length is 12 residues. Looked up from germline, CDR1 is SNHLY and CDR2 is FYNNEI. The V and J ends lost 9 bases and 3 bases, in that order; junction bases with no gene match: 3. CDR3 in DNA: TGTGCCAGGGGACAGGGACTCTACGAGCAGTACTTC. Its translation is CARGQGLYEQYF.

In the case of this clone: Other DNA sequences from this sample encode an identical CDR3 as well. The rearrangement links TRBV2 to TRBJ1-5; the match to TRBD1 covers 7 bases. Germline V gene sequence: CDR1 SNHLY, CDR2 FYNNEI. J gave up 2 bases and V 4 bases, and 2 bases lay outside the gene matches. The CDR3 runs to 14 residues. The CDR3 reads CASSGQGGNQPQHF. The CDR3 nucleotides read TGTGCCAGCAGTGGACAGGGAGGCAATCAGCCCCAGCATTTT.

V usage is TRBV13 and J usage is TRBJ2-1; 7 nucleotides align to TRBD2. Germline CDR1 PRHDT, CDR2 FYEKMQ (reference sequence). This CDR3 comprises 14 residues. With V trimmed by 5 bases and J by 2 bases, 3 bases remained unmatched. The CDR3 region is CASSPGLAYNEQFF. CDR3 in DNA: TGTGCCAGCAGCCCCGGACTAGCCTACAATGAGCAGTTCTTC. The full variable domain, in which reference TRBV13 and TRBJ2-1 provide the parts outside the CDR3, is AAGVIQSPRHLIKEKRETATLKCYPIPRHDTVYWYQQGPGQDPQFLISFYEKMQSDKGSIPDRFSAQQFSDYHSELNMSSLELGDSALYFCASSPGLAYNEQFFGPGTRLTVL.

The genes are TRBV5-1 and TRBJ2-3; 8 nucleotides match TRBD1. The CDR3 length is 15 residues. V was pared by 9 bases and J by 3 bases, with 12 bases of the junction left unmatched. Germline values: CDR1 SGHRS, CDR2 YFSETQ. CDR3 region: CATREPGQATDTQYF. Written as DNA, the CDR3 is TGCGCCACCCGGGAGCCGGGACAGGCGACAGATACGCAGTATTTT. Full variable domain (remainder filled in from reference TRBV5-1 and TRBJ2-3): KAGVTQTPRYLIKTRGQQVTLSCSPISGHRSVSWYQQTPGQGLQFLFEYFSETQRNKGNFPGRFSGRQFSNSRSEMNVSTLELGDSALYLCATREPGQATDTQYFGPGTRLTVL.